The clone carrying this TCR beta chain was observed at least ten times. Using RNA transcripts, the TCR beta CDR3 regions were amplified. The first-round RT-PCR employed HTBI primers together with the Qiagen OneStep RT-PCR kit. A multiplex PCR was then performed as the second round. TCRdb re-called the multiplex PCR reads through MiXCR, storing one row per CDR3 protein. The sample consists of about 480,000 distinct CDR3 sequences, approximately 15% of them appearing once. The data were obtained in a study of Graves' ophthalmopathy and Graves' hyperthyroidism. CDR3 length equals 13 residues. V lost 7 bases and J 6 bases, leaving 10 bases between the germline ends. In germline, CDR1 is SGHAT, CDR2 FQNNGV.

The J gene is TRBJ1-6, the V gene TRBV11-2; D gene ambiguous. Sequences were obtained from blood. The sequence came from a woman aged 25-40 years with Graves' ophthalmopathy. In nucleotides, the CDR3 is TGTGCCAGCACCTACCTGAGTAATTCACCCCTCCACTTT. Translated, it gives CASTYLSNSPLHF. Full variable domain (outside the CDR3, taken from reference TRBV11-2 and TRBJ1-6): EAGVAQSPRYKIIEKRQSVAFWCNPISGHATLYWYQQILGQGPKLLIQFQNNGVVDDSQLPKDRFSAERLKGVDSTLKIQPAKLEDSAVYLCASTYLSNSPLHFGNGTRLTVT.